Shown below are 27 T cell receptor beta chains from a single sample sequenced in a study of Graves' ophthalmopathy and Graves' hyperthyroidism. Amplifying from RNA transcripts, the study obtained TCR beta CDR3 regions. HTBI primers served in a first-round RT-PCR, which a second-round multiplex PCR followed. From the multiplex PCR reads, TCRdb called clonotypes with MiXCR, one entry per CDR3 protein. The sample lists roughly 600,000 distinct CDR3 sequences; about two fifths were seen once. The sequenced sample was peripheral blood or thyroid tissue (not recorded which). All receptors come from an adult man with Graves' hyperthyroidism.

As to this clonotype: This may arise from a read error, as a much more abundant clone is one base away. This chain links TRBV5-5 with TRBJ2-6; 10 positions agree with TRBD1. Germline CDR1 and CDR2: SGHKS and YYEKEE (reference sequence). The CDR3 spans 17 residues. DNA for the CDR3: TGTGCCAGCAGCGCCGGGACAGGGGCTCCTGGGGCCAACGTCCTGATTTTC. It codes for CASSAGTGAPGANVLIF.

The rearrangement joins TRBV2 to TRBJ2-2; 8 positions match TRBD1. Germline CDR1 SNHLY, CDR2 FYNNEI. The V gene end was trimmed by 5 bases and the J gene end by 8 bases; junction bases not matched to a gene: 1. This CDR3 contains 12 residues. The CDR3: CASSRDRGELFF. The CDR3 bases are TGTGCCAGCAGTCGGGACAGGGGGGAGCTGTTTTTT.

Of note for this clonotype: One end of the junction varies from germline; a read error may be responsible. The chain combines TRBV10-3 with TRBJ2-5; D not resolved. Germline CDR1 is ENHRY and CDR2 is SYGVKD. The CDR3 spans 15 residues. The CDR3 nucleotides are TGTGCCAGCAGTGAATCACCGGCCCGTGGGGAGACCCAGTACTTC. Amino acid sequence: CASSESPARGETQYF.

There are many counts of this clonotype. The chain couples TRBV2 to TRBJ1-5; unclear D gene. V lost 0 bases and J 7 bases, leaving 7 bases between the germline ends. From germline, CDR1 is SNHLY and CDR2 FYNNEI. The CDR3 loop spans 13 amino acids. CDR3 in amino acids: CASSEAFTQPQHF. CDR3 coding DNA: TGTGCCAGCAGTGAAGCTTTTACCCAGCCCCAGCATTTT.

This clonotype was observed a handful of times. The chain couples TRBV7-9 to TRBJ2-3; no definite D call. CDR3 size: 12 residues. Germline lookup yields CDR1 SEHNR and CDR2 FQNEAQ (reference sequence). Trimming took off 8 bases at V and 0 bases at J, with 6 bases between the two ends. This CDR3 is CASGQSTDTQYF. CDR3 coding DNA: TGTGCCAGCGGCCAGAGCACAGATACGCAGTATTTT.

The table lists this clonotype with many counts. V and J are TRBV15 and TRBJ1-5; 8 nucleotides match TRBD1. This CDR3 is built from 16 residues. V lost 2 bases, J lost 1 base, and 4 bases stayed unmatched. CDR1 and CDR2 from the germline V gene are LNHNV and YYDKDF (reference sequence). The CDR3 region has the DNA TGTGCCACCAGCAGACGGACAGGGCAAAGCAATCAGCCCCAGCATTTT. This codes for CATSRRTGQSNQPQHF.

The chain is built from TRBV12-3 or TRBV12-4 and TRBJ1-3; TRBD1 matches at 7 bases. Germline trimming cut 6 bases from V and 0 bases from J; bases unmatched to any gene: 5. This CDR3 has 15 amino acids. The CDR3 loop is CASRDRLFSGNTIYF. The CDR3 region has the DNA TGTGCCAGCAGGGACAGGCTCTTCTCTGGAAACACCATATATTTT.

The J gene is TRBJ1-4, the V gene TRBV24-1; D uncertain. The CDR3 sequence is 17 residues long. Trimming took 3 bases from V and 5 from J, leaving 18 bases between them. Germline V CDR1 and CDR2: KGHDR, SFDVKD. DNA of the CDR3: TGTGCCACCAGTGATCCACGAGCGGGAGAGGACAATGAAAAACTGTTTTTT. It is translated as CATSDPRAGEDNEKLFF.

This clonotype turned up a few times. The genes are TRBV13 and TRBJ1-6, with D unclear. Germline V gene sequence: CDR1 PRHDT, CDR2 FYEKMQ (reference sequence). The CDR3 is made up of 13 amino acids. Trimming removed 2 bases at V and 9 bases at J, with 8 bases between. CDR3 sequence reads: CASSLPGSSPLHF. The CDR3 bases are TGTGCCAGCAGCTTACCTGGCAGTTCACCCCTCCACTTT.

A word on this clonotype: A much bigger clone sits one base away, suggesting this may be a read error. The chain joins TRBV5-1 to TRBJ1-2; maybe TRBD1 (5 bases). V was trimmed by 0 bases and J by 4 bases, leaving 16 bases between them. Germline lookup yields CDR1 SGHRS and CDR2 YFSETQ. CDR3 length: 16 amino acids. CDR3 DNA: TGCGCCAGCAGCTTGGCCCCCGGGGCAGGGAGCTATGGCTACACCTTC. Translated: CASSLAPGAGSYGYTF.

The chain has TRBV6-5 and TRBJ1-4, with TRBD1 as a possible D gene (5 bases). The CDR3 totals 10 residues. The V gene's germline CDR1 is MNHEY and CDR2 SVGAGI. V lost 9 bases and J lost 8, with 7 bases in between. This CDR3 is CASGGEKLFF. CDR3 nucleotide sequence: TGTGCCAGTGGGGGGGAAAAACTGTTTTTT.

Comment on this clonotype: A much bigger clone sits one base away, suggesting this may be a read error. The chain recombines TRBV12-3 or TRBV12-4 with TRBJ1-1; D is undetermined. Trimming shortened V by 6 bases and J by 1 base, and 18 bases separated the two germline ends. The CDR3 runs to 16 residues. The CDR3 sequence: CASRDPARVGNTEAFF. CDR3 DNA: TGTGCCAGCAGAGATCCCGCCCGGGTGGGGAACACTGAAGCTTTCTTT.

This chain uses TRBV9 with TRBJ1-2; D is unresolved. Trimming took off 4 bases at V and 12 bases at J, with 16 bases between the two ends. The CDR3 has 12 residues. Germline CDR1 and CDR2: SGDLS and YYNGEE. Here the CDR3 reads CASSLGGPGNTF. CDR3 bases: TGTGCCAGCAGCTTAGGAGGGCCAGGAAACACCTTC.

A remark on this clonotype: This may come from a read error, since a much larger clone is one base off. The rearrangement joins TRBV4-2 to TRBJ2-7, with TRBD2 as a possible D gene (5 bases). The J call may not be correct, given that the DNA end is closer to TRBJ2-5. This CDR3 comprises 15 residues. Germline V gene lookup returns CDR1 LGHNA and CDR2 YNFKEQ. The CDR3, as DNA: TGTGCCAGCAGCCAAGTTCCGGGGAGCCAAGAGACCCAGTACTTC. It encodes CASSQVPGSQETQYF.

Comments on this clonotype: One end of the junction varies from germline; a read error may be responsible. V gene TRBV5-6 combines with J gene TRBJ1-2; TRBD1 matches at 8 bases. CDR3 length: 14 amino acids. Germline values: CDR1 SGHDT, CDR2 YYEEEE. The CDR3 reads CASSLGQGVYDYTF. CDR3 DNA: TGTGCCAGCAGCCTTGGACAGGGCGTCTATGACTACACCTTC.

This clonotype was detected many times. V usage is TRBV15 and J usage is TRBJ1-2; D may be TRBD1 (5 bases). Germline V CDR1 and CDR2: LNHNV, YYDKDF (reference sequence). The V and J ends lost 3 bases and 8 bases respectively, with 19 bases between them. This CDR3 has 15 amino acids. The CDR3 reads CATSSPGGGGDGYTF. The CDR3, as DNA: TGTGCCACCAGCAGCCCCGGTGGGGGAGGAGACGGCTACACCTTC. The whole variable domain, filled in from reference TRBV15 and TRBJ1-2, reads DAMVIQNPRYQVTQFGKPVTLSCSQTLNHNVMYWYQQKSSQAPKLLFHYYDKDFNNEADTPDNFQSRRPNTSFCFLDIRSPGLGDTAMYLCATSSPGGGGDGYTFGSGTRLTVV.

For the CDR3, the DNA is TGTGCCAGCAGCTTAAACCCTACCATCGGTGAGACCCAGTACTTC. Translation gives CASSLNPTIGETQYF. V and J are TRBV7-2 and TRBJ2-5, with D uncertain. Germline V gives CDR1 SGHTA, CDR2 FQGNSA. Trimming pared 2 bases from V and 5 bases from J, leaving 15 bases between. This CDR3 spans 15 amino acids.

This chain links TRBV5-1 with TRBJ2-1; 9 bases are a match to TRBD2. This CDR3 has 15 residues. CDR1 and CDR2 from the germline V gene are SGHRS and YFSETQ. V dropped 4 bases and J dropped 2; count of bases not matched to a gene: 4. The CDR3 bases are TGCGCCAGCAGCCCGACTAGCGGCCCCTACAATGAGCAGTTCTTC. It codes for CASSPTSGPYNEQFF.

This clonotype came up many times. V and J are TRBV29-1 and TRBJ1-2; D remains ambiguous. The CDR3 loop spans 12 amino acids. V was cut by 5 bases and J by 0 bases, with 7 bases left in between. The V gene's germline CDR1 is SQVTM and CDR2 ANQGSEA. CDR3 sequence reads: CSVMLSNYGYTF. The DNA of the CDR3 is TGCAGCGTTATGTTATCTAACTATGGCTACACCTTC.

This clonotype has ten or more counts. The rearrangement uses TRBV20-1 and TRBJ2-2; the match to TRBD2 covers 11 bases. The germline V gene encodes CDR1 DFQATT and CDR2 SNEGSKA (reference sequence). Germline trimming cut 0 bases from V and 1 base from J; bases unmatched to any gene: 4. CDR3 length equals 17 residues. The CDR3 region is CSARDVGLAVNTGELFF. In DNA, the CDR3 is TGCAGTGCTAGAGATGTGGGACTAGCGGTGAACACCGGGGAGCTGTTTTTT.

The chain is built from TRBV4-2 and TRBJ1-1, with TRBD1 as a possible D gene (6 bases). The length of the CDR3 is 15 residues. The ends were cut back, 7 bases at V and 3 bases at J, with 18 bases in the middle. Per germline, CDR1 LGHNA and CDR2 YNFKEQ. CDR3 nucleotides: TGTGCCAGCACCAAAGGGGGGGGAATAGACACTGAAGCTTTCTTT. It specifies CASTKGGGIDTEAFF.

This clonotype was recorded many times. This rearrangement joins TRBV12-3 or TRBV12-4 to TRBJ2-6; D is perhaps TRBD1 (6 bases). The CDR3 extends over 16 amino acids. Between the trimmed V and J ends, which lost 0 bases and 2 bases, there was a span of 8 bases. DNA for the CDR3: TGTGCCAGCAGTTTAGCGCCAGGGGCTGGGGCCAACGTCCTGACTTTC. Its translation: CASSLAPGAGANVLTF.

This clonotype was detected a few times. The chain employs TRBV6-5 and TRBJ2-2, with a tentative D call TRBD1 (6 bases). The length of the CDR3 is 15 residues. V lost 4 bases and J lost 0, with 9 bases in between. The germline V gene encodes CDR1 MNHEY and CDR2 SVGAGI. For the CDR3, the DNA is TGTGCCAGCAGTTCCTGGACAGCGAACACCGGGGAGCTGTTTTTT. As protein: CASSSWTANTGELFF.

To note about this clonotype: One end of the junction fails to match germline, which may point to a read error. This rearrangement joins TRBV20-1 to TRBJ2-5; D is perhaps TRBD1 or TRBD2 (6 bases each). CDR1 and CDR2 (germline): DFQATT, SNEGSKA (reference sequence). This CDR3 has 17 amino acids. CDR3 protein: CSAREQGGYRGKEAQYF. CDR3 bases: TGCAGTGCTAGAGAACAGGGAGGTTATCGGGGAAAAGAGGCCCAGTACTTC.

Turning to this clonotype: Likely a read error: the CDR3 ends without its conserved phenylalanine or tryptophan. The chain uses TRBV28 and TRBJ2-7; TRBD1 matches at 7 bases. J gave up 2 bases and V 4 bases, and 11 bases lay outside the gene matches. The CDR3 is 16 residues long. Per germline, CDR1 MDHEN and CDR2 SYDVKM. CDR3 coding DNA: TGTGCCAGCAGTTCGCCTGACAGGGTGACCCCCTACGAGCAGTACCTC. This encodes CASSSPDRVTPYEQYL.

The chain combines TRBV19 with TRBJ2-7; the match to TRBD2 covers 9 bases. The CDR3 covers 16 residues. Germline CDR1 LNHDA, CDR2 SQIVND (reference sequence). J was trimmed by 7 bases and V by 5 bases; bases with no gene match: 15. In nucleotides, the CDR3 is TGTGCCAGTAGTGATATTAGCGGGAGCTCCTACAATGAGCAGTACTTC. Translated, it gives CASSDISGSSYNEQYF.

This clonotype was recorded many times. J is TRBJ2-6 and V is TRBV7-2; D is ambiguous. V was shortened by 3 bases and J by 0 bases, with 3 bases between the two germline ends. Germline V lookup: CDR1 SGHTA, CDR2 FQGNSA. The CDR3 runs 14 residues. In nucleotides, the CDR3 is TGTGCCAGCAGCTTTATCTCTGGGGCCAACGTCCTGACTTTC. The encoded protein is CASSFISGANVLTF.